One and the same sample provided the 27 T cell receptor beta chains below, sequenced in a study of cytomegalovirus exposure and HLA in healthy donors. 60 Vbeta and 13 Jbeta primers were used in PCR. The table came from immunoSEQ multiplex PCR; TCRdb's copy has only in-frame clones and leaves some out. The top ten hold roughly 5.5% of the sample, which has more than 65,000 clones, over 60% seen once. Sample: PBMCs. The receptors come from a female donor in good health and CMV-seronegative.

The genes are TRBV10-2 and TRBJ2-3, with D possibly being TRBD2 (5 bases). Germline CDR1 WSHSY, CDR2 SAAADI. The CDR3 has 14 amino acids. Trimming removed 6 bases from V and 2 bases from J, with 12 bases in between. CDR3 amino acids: CASRGRGSTDTQYF. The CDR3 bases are TGCGCCAGCAGGGGTCGGGGTTCCACAGATACGCAGTATTTT.

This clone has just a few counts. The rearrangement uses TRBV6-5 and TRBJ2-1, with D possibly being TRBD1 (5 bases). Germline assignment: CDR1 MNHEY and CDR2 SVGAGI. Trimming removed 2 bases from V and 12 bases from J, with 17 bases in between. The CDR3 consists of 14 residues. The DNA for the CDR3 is TGTGCCAGCAGTTACCAGCACGAGAGGCAGGGGCAGTTCTTC. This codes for CASSYQHERQGQFF.

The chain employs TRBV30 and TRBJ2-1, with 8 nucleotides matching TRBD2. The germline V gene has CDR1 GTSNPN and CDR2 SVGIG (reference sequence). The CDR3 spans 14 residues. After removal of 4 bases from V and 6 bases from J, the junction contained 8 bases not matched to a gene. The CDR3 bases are TGTGCCTGGAATACGGGGGGGCCGTCCAATGAGCAGTTCTTC. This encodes CAWNTGGPSNEQFF.

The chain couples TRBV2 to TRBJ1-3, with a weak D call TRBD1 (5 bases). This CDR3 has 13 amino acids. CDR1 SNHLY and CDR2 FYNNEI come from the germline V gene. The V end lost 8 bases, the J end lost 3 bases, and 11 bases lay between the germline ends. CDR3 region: CASGRGSGNTIYF. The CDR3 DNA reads TGTGCCAGCGGGAGGGGCAGTGGAAACACCATATATTTT. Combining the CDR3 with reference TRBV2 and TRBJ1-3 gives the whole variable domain EPEVTQTPSHQVTQMGQEVILRCVPISNHLYFYWYRQILGQKVEFLVSFYNNEISEKSEIFDDQFSVERPDGSNFTLKIRSTKLEDSAMYFCASGRGSGNTIYFGEGSWLTVV.

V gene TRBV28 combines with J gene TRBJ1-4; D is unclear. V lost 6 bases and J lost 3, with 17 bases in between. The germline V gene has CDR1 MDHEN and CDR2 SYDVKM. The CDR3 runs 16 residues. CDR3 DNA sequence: TGTGCCAGCAGACCCCTTGGAGGGAAGCCTAATGAAAAACTGTTTTTT. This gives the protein CASRPLGGKPNEKLFF.

This chain's CDR3 is CASSIGAGSYNEQFF. The DNA for the CDR3 is TGTGCCAGTAGTATAGGGGCAGGGTCCTACAATGAGCAGTTCTTC. This chain uses TRBV19 with TRBJ2-1; possibly TRBD1 for D (5 bases). CDR1 is LNHDA, CDR2 SQIVND, per germline (reference sequence). The CDR3 has 15 amino acids. Trimming shortened V by 1 base and J by 1 base, and 8 bases separated the two germline ends.

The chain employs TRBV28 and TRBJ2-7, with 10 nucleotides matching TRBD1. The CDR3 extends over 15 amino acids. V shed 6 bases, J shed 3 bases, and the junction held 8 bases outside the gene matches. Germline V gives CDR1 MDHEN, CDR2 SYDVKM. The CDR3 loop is CASRPTDRGFYEQYF. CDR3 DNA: TGTGCCAGCAGACCTACGGACAGGGGGTTCTACGAGCAGTACTTC.

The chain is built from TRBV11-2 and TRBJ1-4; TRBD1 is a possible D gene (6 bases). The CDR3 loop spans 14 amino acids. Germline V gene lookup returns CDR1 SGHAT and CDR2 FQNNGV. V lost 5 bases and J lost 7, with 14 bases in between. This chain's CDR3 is CASSGNRVGEKLFF. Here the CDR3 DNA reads TGTGCCAGCAGCGGTAACAGGGTCGGTGAAAAACTGTTTTTT. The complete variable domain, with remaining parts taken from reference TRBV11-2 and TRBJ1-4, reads EAGVAQSPRYKIIEKRQSVAFWCNPISGHATLYWYQQILGQGPKLLIQFQNNGVVDDSQLPKDRFSAERLKGVDSTLKIQPAKLEDSAVYLCASSGNRVGEKLFFGSGTQLSVL.

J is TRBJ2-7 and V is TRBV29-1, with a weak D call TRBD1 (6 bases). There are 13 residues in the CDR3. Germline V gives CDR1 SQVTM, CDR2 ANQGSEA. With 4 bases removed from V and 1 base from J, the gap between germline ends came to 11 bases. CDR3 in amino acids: CSVAGHQSYEQYF. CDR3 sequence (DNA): TGCAGCGTTGCGGGACACCAATCCTACGAGCAGTACTTC.

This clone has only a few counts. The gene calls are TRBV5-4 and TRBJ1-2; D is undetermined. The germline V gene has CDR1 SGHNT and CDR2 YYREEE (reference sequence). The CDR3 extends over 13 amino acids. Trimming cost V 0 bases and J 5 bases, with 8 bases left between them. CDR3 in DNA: TGTGCCAGCAGCTTGGCGTCGACATATGGCTACACCTTC. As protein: CASSLASTYGYTF.

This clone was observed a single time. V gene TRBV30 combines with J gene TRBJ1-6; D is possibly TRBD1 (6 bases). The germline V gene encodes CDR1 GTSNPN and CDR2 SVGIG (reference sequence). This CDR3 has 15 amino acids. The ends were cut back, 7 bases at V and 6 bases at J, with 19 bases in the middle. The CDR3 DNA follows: TGTGCCTACCACCGGACAGTTTTTTCTAATTCACCCCTCCACTTT. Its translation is CAYHRTVFSNSPLHF.

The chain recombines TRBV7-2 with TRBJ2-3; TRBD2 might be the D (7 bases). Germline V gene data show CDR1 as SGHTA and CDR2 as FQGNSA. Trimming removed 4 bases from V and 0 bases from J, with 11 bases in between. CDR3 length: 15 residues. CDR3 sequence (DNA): TGTGCCAGCAGCTCGGCGGGGGCCAGCACAGATACGCAGTATTTT. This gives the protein CASSSAGASTDTQYF. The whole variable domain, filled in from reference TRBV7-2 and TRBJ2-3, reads GAGVSQSPSNKVTEKGKDVELRCDPISGHTALYWYRQSLGQGLEFLIYFQGNSAPDKSGLPSDRFSAERTGGSVSTLTIQRTQQEDSAVYLCASSSAGASTDTQYFGPGTRLTVL.

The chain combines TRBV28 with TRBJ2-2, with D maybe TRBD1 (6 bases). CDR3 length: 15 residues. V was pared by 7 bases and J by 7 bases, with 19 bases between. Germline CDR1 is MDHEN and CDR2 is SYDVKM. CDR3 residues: CASTRVTGIGGELFF. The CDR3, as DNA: TGTGCCAGCACCCGGGTAACAGGGATCGGCGGGGAGCTGTTTTTT.

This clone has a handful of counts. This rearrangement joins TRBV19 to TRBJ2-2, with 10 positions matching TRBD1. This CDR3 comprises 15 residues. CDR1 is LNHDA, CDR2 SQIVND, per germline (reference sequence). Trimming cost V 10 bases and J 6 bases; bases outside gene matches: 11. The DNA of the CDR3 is TGTGCCACCAAGGGACAGGGGAGTGCGGCCGGGGAGCTGTTTTTT. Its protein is CATKGQGSAAGELFF.

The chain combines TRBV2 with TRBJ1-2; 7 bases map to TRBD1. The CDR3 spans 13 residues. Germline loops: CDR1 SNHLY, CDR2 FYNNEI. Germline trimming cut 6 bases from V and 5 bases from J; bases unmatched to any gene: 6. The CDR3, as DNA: TGTGCCAGCAGGAGGGACAGCTCTTATGGCTACACCTTC. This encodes CASRRDSSYGYTF.

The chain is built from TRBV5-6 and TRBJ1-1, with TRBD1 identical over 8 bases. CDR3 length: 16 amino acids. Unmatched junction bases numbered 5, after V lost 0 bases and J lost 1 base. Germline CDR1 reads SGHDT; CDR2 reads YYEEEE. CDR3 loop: CASSLDLGQANTEAFF. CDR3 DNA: TGTGCCAGCAGCTTGGACCTGGGACAGGCGAACACTGAAGCTTTCTTT.

CDR3 protein: CASSIPGDYGYTF. The CDR3 DNA sequence: TGTGCCAGTAGTATTCCAGGCGACTATGGCTACACCTTC. The chain is built from TRBV19 and TRBJ1-2; D remains unclear. Germline values: CDR1 LNHDA, CDR2 SQIVND (reference sequence). There are 13 residues in the CDR3. Between the trimmed V and J ends, which lost 3 bases and 3 bases, there was a span of 8 bases.

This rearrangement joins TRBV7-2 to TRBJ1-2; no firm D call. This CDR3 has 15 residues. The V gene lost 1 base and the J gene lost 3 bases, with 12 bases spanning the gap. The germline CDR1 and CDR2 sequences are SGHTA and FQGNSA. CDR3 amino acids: CASSLGRGRDYGYTF. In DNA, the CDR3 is TGTGCCAGCAGCTTAGGGAGAGGGCGCGACTATGGCTACACCTTC.

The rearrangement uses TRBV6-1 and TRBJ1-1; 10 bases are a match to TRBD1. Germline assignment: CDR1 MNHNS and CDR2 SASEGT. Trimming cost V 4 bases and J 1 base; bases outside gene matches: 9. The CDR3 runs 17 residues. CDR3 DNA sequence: TGTGCCAGCAGTGGCTCGGGACAGGGGAAGGGGAACACTGAAGCTTTCTTT. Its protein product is CASSGSGQGKGNTEAFF.

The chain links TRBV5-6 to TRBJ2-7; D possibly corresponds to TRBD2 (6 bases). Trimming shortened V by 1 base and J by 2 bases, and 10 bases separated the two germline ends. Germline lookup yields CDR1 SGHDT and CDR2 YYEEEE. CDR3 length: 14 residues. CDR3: CASSLSGLTYEQYF. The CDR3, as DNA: TGTGCCAGCAGCTTGTCGGGACTCACCTACGAGCAGTACTTC.

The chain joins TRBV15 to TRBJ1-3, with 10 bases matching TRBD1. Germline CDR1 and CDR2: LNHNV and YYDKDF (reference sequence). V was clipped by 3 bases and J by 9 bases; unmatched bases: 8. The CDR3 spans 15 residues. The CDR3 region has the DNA TGTGCCACCAGCAGCACCGGGACAGGGGAGGGCACCATATATTTT. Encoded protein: CATSSTGTGEGTIYF.

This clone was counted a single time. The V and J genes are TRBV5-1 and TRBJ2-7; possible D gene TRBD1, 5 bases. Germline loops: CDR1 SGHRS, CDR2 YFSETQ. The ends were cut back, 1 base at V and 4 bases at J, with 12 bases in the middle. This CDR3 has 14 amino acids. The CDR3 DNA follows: TGCGCCAGCAGCTTGCAGGGAAAAGAGTACGAGCAGTACTTC. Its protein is CASSLQGKEYEQYF.

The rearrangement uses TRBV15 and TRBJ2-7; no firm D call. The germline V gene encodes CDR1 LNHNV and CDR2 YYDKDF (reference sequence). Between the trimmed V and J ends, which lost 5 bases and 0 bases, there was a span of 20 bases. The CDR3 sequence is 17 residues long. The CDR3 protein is CATSPRSRRLHSYEQYF. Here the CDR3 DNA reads TGTGCCACCAGCCCCCGATCTCGTAGACTTCACTCCTACGAGCAGTACTTC.

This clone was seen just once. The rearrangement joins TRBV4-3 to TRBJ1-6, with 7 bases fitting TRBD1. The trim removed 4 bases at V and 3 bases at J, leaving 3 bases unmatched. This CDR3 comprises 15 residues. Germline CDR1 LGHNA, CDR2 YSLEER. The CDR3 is CASSLDRDYNSPLHF. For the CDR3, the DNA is TGCGCCAGCAGCCTCGACAGGGACTATAATTCACCCCTCCACTTT.

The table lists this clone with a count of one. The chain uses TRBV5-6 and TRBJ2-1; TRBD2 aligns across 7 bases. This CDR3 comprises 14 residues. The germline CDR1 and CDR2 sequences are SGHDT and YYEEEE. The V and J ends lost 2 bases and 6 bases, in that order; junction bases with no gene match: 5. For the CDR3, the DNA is TGTGCCAGCAGCTTTGGACTAGTGGTCAATGAGCAGTTCTTC. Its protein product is CASSFGLVVNEQFF.

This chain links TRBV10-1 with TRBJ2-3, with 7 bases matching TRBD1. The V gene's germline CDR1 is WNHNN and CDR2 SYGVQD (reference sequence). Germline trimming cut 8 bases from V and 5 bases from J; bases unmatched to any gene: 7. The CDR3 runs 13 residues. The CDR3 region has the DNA TGCGCCAGCGAACGACAGGGCGAAGATACGCAGTATTTT. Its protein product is CASERQGEDTQYF.

CDR3 residues: CASSQDLAGDNGETQYF. In nucleotides, the CDR3 is TGCGCCAGCAGCCAAGATCTGGCAGGGGACAATGGAGAGACCCAGTACTTC. The chain links TRBV4-3 to TRBJ2-5; perhaps TRBD1 as D (6 bases). The ends were cut back, 0 bases at V and 4 bases at J, with 18 bases in the middle. The V gene's germline CDR1 is LGHNA and CDR2 YSLEER. The CDR3 has 17 amino acids.